This TCR beta chain was sequenced for a study of cytotoxic CD8 clonotypes in ibrutinib-treated CLL. The CDR3 contains 16 residues. V lost 1 base and J lost 3, with 14 bases in between. From germline, CDR1 is SGHAT and CDR2 FQNNGV. TCRdb's copy holds only in-frame clones and misses some; the assay was immunoSEQ multiplex PCR. The sample lists more than 200,000 clones, 60% to 75% seen once, with over 15% in the top ten. V usage is TRBV11-2 and J usage is TRBJ2-3; no firm D call. The material was PBMCs, obtained after 24 months of ibrutinib treatment. The source is a human donor with chronic lymphocytic leukemia. CDR3 sequence reads: CASSLAWAQGTDTQYF. Here the CDR3 DNA reads TGTGCCAGCAGCTTAGCGTGGGCCCAAGGTACAGATACGCAGTATTTT.